One and the same sample provided the 11 T cell receptor beta chains below, sequenced in a study of cytomegalovirus exposure and HLA in healthy donors (dated by TCRdb to about 2017). The library was obtained by the immunoSEQ multiplex PCR assay. Entries here come from immuneACCESS through TCRdb and include only in-frame sequences with V and J called. Some clones fail to appear in such tables; in the studies checked, an unresolved V gene covers under half of the shortfall, and the cause of the remainder is unknown. This sample gives about 130,000 clones in total; about 80% of them show up just once. Approximately 30% of the sample goes to the ten largest clones. Material for sequencing was PBMCs. The receptor source for this set is a man younger than 45 in good health and CMV-seropositive.

The chain has TRBV30 and TRBJ2-1; the D gene is possibly TRBD2 (5 bases). This CDR3 has 13 residues. Per the germline V gene, CDR1 is GTSNPN and CDR2 is SVGIG (reference sequence). V shed 2 bases and J shed 7 bases, with 12 bases lying between them. CDR3 coding DNA: TGTGCCTGGAGTCCCCGGACTGGTAATGAGCAGTTCTTC. Translating gives CAWSPRTGNEQFF. Full variable domain (rest looked up from reference TRBV30 and TRBJ2-1): SQTIHQWPATLVQPVGSPLSLECTVEGTSNPNLYWYRQAAGRGLQLLFYSVGIGQISSEVPQNLSASRPQDRQFILSSKKLLLSDSGFYLCAWSPRTGNEQFFGPGTRLTVL.

The table lists this clone with a count of one. This rearrangement joins TRBV18 to TRBJ2-2; 13 positions match TRBD2. The CDR3 totals 15 residues. Germline CDR1 is KGHSH and CDR2 is LQKENI. With V trimmed by 6 bases and J by 5 bases, 3 bases remained unmatched. DNA for the CDR3: TGTGCCAGCTCCGGACTAGCGGGGGATACCGGGGAGCTGTTTTTT. Translated, it gives CASSGLAGDTGELFF.

V gene TRBV18 combines with J gene TRBJ1-2, with 7 bases that match TRBD1. CDR3 length: 13 amino acids. The J segment lost 2 bases and the V segment lost 7 bases, leaving 4 bases of the junction unmatched. Germline loops: CDR1 KGHSH, CDR2 LQKENI. The CDR3 nucleotides are TGTGCCAGCTTAGAGGGACAGAACTATGGCTACACCTTC. This encodes CASLEGQNYGYTF.

This chain uses TRBV9 with TRBJ2-1, with 8 bases that match TRBD2. The CDR3 runs to 15 residues. CDR1 is SGDLS, CDR2 YYNGEE, per germline. J lost 9 bases, V lost 0 bases, and 8 bases had no gene match. DNA of the CDR3: TGTGCCAGCAGCGTAGATGAGCGGGAGTACTTTGAGCAGTTCTTC. Translating gives CASSVDEREYFEQFF.

A single count supports this clone. The rearrangement links TRBV5-1 to TRBJ2-1, with 8 bases that match TRBD2. The CDR3 has 14 residues. J was trimmed by 4 bases and V by 7 bases; bases with no gene match: 7. CDR1 is SGHRS and CDR2 is YFSETQ in the germline V gene. The CDR3 nucleotides are TGCGCCAGCTGCATGTCGGGAGGGTACAATGAGCAGTTCTTC. Amino acid sequence: CASCMSGGYNEQFF.

V is TRBV6-1 and J is TRBJ1-1; 9 nucleotides match TRBD1. CDR3 length equals 14 residues. Trimming removed 3 bases from V and 1 base from J; junction bases left unmatched: 0. Germline-derived CDR1 and CDR2 are MNHNS and SASEGT. CDR3 DNA sequence: TGTGCCAGCAGTGAGGGACAGGGGAACACTGAAGCTTTCTTT. It encodes CASSEGQGNTEAFF.

This sequence joins TRBV5-1 and TRBJ2-2; D remains ambiguous. Deletions cut 0 bases from V and 4 bases from J, with 10 bases between. There are 15 residues in the CDR3. Per germline, CDR1 SGHRS and CDR2 YFSETQ. The CDR3 region has the DNA TGCGCCAGCAGCTTGGCCTGGCTCTCCACCGGGGAGCTGTTTTTT. It is translated as CASSLAWLSTGELFF. Combining the CDR3 with reference TRBV5-1 and TRBJ2-2 gives the whole variable domain KAGVTQTPRYLIKTRGQQVTLSCSPISGHRSVSWYQQTPGQGLQFLFEYFSETQRNKGNFPGRFSGRQFSNSRSEMNVSTLELGDSALYLCASSLAWLSTGELFFGEGSRLTVL.

The V call is TRBV19, the J call TRBJ2-7, with D perhaps matching TRBD2 (6 bases). V was cut by 6 bases and J by 2 bases, with 20 bases left in between. Germline CDR1 reads LNHDA; CDR2 reads SQIVND (reference sequence). This CDR3 region has 16 residues. The CDR3 loop reads CASRSDSSRGTYEQYF. The CDR3, as DNA: TGTGCCAGTAGGAGCGATTCTTCGCGCGGGACCTACGAGCAGTACTTC. The full variable domain, in which reference TRBV19 and TRBJ2-7 provide the parts outside the CDR3, is DGGITQSPKYLFRKEGQNVTLSCEQNLNHDAMYWYRQDPGQGLRLIYYSQIVNDFQKGDIAEGYSVSREKKESFPLTVTSAQKNPTAFYLCASRSDSSRGTYEQYFGPGTRLTVT.

The chain combines TRBV27 with TRBJ1-4; D gene uncertain. Deletions cut 2 bases from V and 7 bases from J, with 11 bases between. CDR1 is MNHEY, CDR2 SMNVEV, per germline (reference sequence). CDR3 length: 14 amino acids. CDR3 in amino acids: CASSLRWEREKLFF. In nucleotides, the CDR3 is TGTGCCAGCAGTTTAAGGTGGGAGCGTGAAAAACTGTTTTTT.

The rearrangement links TRBV9 to TRBJ2-2; 9 bases fit TRBD2. J lost 1 base, V lost 4 bases, and 8 bases had no gene match. The CDR3 runs 17 residues. Per germline, CDR1 SGDLS and CDR2 YYNGEE. The CDR3 is CASSPRGGRENTGELFF. The CDR3 nucleotides read TGTGCCAGCAGCCCCCGCGGCGGGAGGGAGAACACCGGGGAGCTGTTTTTT.

CDR3 coding DNA: TGTGCCAGCACCTTGACAGGGAGTAGGCATGGCTACACCTTC. It translates to CASTLTGSRHGYTF. The rearrangement uses TRBV9 and TRBJ1-2; 7 nucleotides match TRBD1. There are 14 residues in the CDR3. V shed 6 bases and J 6 bases; nucleotides not matched to a gene: 11. Germline values: CDR1 SGDLS, CDR2 YYNGEE.